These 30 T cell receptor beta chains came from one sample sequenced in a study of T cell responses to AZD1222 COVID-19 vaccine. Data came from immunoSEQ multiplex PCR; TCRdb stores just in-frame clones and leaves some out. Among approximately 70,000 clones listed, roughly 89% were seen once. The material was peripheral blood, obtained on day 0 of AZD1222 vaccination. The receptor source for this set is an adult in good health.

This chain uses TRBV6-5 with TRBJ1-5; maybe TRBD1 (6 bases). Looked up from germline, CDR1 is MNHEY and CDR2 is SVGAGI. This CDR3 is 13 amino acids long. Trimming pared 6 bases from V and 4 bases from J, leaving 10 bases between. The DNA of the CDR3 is TGTGCCAGCAGAGGACAGAATAATCAGCCCCAGCATTTT. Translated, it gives CASRGQNNQPQHF.

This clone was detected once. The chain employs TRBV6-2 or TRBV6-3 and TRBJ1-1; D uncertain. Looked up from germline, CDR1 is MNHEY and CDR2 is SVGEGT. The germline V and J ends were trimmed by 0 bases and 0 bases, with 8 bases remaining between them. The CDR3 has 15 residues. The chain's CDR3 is CASSYSFGMNTEAFF. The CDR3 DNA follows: TGTGCCAGCAGTTACTCGTTTGGGATGAACACTGAAGCTTTCTTT.

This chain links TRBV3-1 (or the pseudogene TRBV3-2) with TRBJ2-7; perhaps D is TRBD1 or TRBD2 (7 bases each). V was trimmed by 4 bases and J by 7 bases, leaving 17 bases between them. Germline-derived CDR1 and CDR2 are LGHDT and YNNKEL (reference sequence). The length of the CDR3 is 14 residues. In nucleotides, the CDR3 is TGTGCCAGCAGCCCCAGGGGGGGCCTGAGGGAGCAGTACTTC. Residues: CASSPRGGLREQYF.

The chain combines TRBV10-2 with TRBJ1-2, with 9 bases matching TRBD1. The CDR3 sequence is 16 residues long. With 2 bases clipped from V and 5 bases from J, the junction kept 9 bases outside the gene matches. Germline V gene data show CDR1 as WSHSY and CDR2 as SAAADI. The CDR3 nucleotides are TGCGCCAGCAGTGAGCTCGGGACAGGGTCAAGATATGGCTACACCTTC. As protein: CASSELGTGSRYGYTF.

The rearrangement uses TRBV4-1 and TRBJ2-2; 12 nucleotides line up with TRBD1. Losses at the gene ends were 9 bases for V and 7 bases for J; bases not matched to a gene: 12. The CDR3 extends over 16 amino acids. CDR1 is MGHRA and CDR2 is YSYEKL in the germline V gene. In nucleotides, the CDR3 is TGCGCCAGTGCACCGGCGGGACAGGGGGCCGGCGGGGAGCTGTTTTTT. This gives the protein CASAPAGQGAGGELFF.

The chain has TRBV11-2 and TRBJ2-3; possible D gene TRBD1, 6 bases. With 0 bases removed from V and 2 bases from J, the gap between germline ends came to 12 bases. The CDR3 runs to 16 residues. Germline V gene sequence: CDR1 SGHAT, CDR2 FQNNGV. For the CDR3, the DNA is TGTGCCAGCAGCTTAGATGGCACAGGGTACACAGATACGCAGTATTTT. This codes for CASSLDGTGYTDTQYF.

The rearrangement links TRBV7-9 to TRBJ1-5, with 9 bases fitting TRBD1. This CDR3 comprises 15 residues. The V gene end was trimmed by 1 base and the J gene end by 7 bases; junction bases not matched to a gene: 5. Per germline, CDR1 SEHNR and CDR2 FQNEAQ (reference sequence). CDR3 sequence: CASSLGTGEQQPQHF. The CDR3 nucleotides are TGTGCCAGCAGCTTAGGGACAGGGGAACAGCAGCCCCAGCATTTT.

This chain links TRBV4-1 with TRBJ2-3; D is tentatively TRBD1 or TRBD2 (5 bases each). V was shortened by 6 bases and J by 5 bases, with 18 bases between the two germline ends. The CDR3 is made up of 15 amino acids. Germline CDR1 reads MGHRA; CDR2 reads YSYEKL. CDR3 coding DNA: TGCGCCAGCAGTAAGAGGGGTAGCGCTGAAGATACGCAGTATTTT. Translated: CASSKRGSAEDTQYF.

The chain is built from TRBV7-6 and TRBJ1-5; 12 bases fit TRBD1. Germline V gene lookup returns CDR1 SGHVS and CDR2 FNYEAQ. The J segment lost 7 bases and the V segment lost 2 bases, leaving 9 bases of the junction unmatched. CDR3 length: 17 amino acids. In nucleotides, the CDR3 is TGTGCCAGCAGCTTAAGGGTCGGGACAGGGGGCGAACAGCCCCAGCATTTT. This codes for CASSLRVGTGGEQPQHF.

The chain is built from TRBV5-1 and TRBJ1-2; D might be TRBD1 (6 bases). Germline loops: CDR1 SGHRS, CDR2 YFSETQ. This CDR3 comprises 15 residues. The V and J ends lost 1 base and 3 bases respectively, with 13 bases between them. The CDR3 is CASSLRGAFYYGYTF. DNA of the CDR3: TGCGCCAGCAGCTTGCGGGGGGCGTTTTACTATGGCTACACCTTC. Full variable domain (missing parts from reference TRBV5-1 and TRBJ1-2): KAGVTQTPRYLIKTRGQQVTLSCSPISGHRSVSWYQQTPGQGLQFLFEYFSETQRNKGNFPGRFSGRQFSNSRSEMNVSTLELGDSALYLCASSLRGAFYYGYTFGSGTRLTVV.

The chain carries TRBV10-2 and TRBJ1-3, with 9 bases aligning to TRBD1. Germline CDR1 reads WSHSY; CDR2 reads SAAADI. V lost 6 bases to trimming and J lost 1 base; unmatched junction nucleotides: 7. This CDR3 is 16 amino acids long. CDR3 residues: CASSETGGLSGNTIYF. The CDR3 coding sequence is TGCGCCAGCAGCGAAACAGGGGGCTTATCTGGAAACACCATATATTTT.

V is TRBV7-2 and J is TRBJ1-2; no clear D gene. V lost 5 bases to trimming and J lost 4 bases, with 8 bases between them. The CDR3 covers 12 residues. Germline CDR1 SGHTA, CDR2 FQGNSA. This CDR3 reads CASSPSVYGYTF. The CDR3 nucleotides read TGTGCCAGCAGCCCGTCGGTCTATGGCTACACCTTC.

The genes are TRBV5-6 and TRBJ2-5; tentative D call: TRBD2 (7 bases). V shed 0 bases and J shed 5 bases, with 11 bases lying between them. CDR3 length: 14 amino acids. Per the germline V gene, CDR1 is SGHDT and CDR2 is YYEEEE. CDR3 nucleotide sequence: TGTGCCAGCAGCTTGGCCGGGGGGCCGGAGACCCAGTACTTC. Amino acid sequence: CASSLAGGPETQYF.

CDR3 sequence: CASSVEGGGTQYF. As DNA, the CDR3 is TGTGCCAGCAGCGTAGAGGGGGGCGGTACGCAGTATTTT. V is TRBV9 and J is TRBJ2-3, with D perhaps matching TRBD1 or TRBD2 (6 bases each). Germline assignment: CDR1 SGDLS and CDR2 YYNGEE. The CDR3 is 13 residues long. The V end lost 0 bases, the J end lost 8 bases, and 10 bases lay between the germline ends.

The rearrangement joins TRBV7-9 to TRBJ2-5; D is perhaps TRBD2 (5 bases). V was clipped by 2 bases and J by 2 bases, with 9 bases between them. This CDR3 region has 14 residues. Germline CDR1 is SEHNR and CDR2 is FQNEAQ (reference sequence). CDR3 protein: CASSLMDLQETQYF. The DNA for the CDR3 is TGTGCCAGCAGCTTAATGGACTTACAAGAGACCCAGTACTTC.

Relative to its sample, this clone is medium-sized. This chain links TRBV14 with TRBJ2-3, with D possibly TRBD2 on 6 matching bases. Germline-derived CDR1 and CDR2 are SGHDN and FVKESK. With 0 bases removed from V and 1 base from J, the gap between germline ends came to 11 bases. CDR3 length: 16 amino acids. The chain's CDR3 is CASSQDWRGGTDTQYF. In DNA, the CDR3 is TGTGCCAGCAGCCAAGATTGGAGGGGAGGCACAGATACGCAGTATTTT.

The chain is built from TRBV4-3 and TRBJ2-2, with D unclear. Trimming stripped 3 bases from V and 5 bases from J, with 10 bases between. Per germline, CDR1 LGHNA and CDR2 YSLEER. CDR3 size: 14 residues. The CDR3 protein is CASSQMWETGELFF. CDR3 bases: TGCGCCAGCAGCCAGATGTGGGAAACCGGGGAGCTGTTTTTT.

This CDR3 reads CASSQDRGLNTEAFF. The CDR3 DNA reads as TGTGCCAGCAGCCAAGATAGGGGCCTGAACACTGAAGCTTTCTTT. The chain couples TRBV3-1 (or the pseudogene TRBV3-2) to TRBJ1-1, with D perhaps matching TRBD1 (5 bases). CDR1 is LGHDT and CDR2 is YNNKEL in the germline V gene (reference sequence). V was clipped by 0 bases and J by 0 bases, with 8 bases between them. The CDR3 is 15 residues long.

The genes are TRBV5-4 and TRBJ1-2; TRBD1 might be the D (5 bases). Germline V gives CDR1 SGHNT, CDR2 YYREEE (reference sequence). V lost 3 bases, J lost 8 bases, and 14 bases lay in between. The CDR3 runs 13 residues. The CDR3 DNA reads TGTGCCAGCAGCTACCGCGGGGCCGACGGCTACACCTTC. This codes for CASSYRGADGYTF.

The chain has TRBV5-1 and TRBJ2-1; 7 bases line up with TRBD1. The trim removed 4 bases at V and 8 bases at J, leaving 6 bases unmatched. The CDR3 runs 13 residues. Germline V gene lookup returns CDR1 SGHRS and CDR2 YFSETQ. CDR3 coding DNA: TGCGCCAGCAGCAGGGGACAGTGGGATGAGCAGTTCTTC. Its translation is CASSRGQWDEQFF.

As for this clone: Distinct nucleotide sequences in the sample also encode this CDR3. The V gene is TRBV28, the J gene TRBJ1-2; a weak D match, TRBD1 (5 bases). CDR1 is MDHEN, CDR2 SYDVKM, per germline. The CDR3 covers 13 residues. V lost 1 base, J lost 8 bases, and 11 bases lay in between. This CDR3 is CASSLLGGNGYTF. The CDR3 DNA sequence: TGTGCCAGCAGTTTATTGGGGGGGAACGGCTACACCTTC.

This CDR3 reads CASKWSGNTIYF. The CDR3 DNA sequence: TGTGCCAGCAAGTGGTCTGGAAACACCATATATTTT. The rearrangement joins TRBV12-3 or TRBV12-4 to TRBJ1-3; D gene ambiguous. The CDR3 is 12 amino acids. V was pared by 7 bases and J by 1 base, with 5 bases between.

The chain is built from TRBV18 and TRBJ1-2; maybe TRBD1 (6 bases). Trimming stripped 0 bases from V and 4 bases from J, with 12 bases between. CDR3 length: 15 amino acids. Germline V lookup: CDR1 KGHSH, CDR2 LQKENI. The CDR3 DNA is TGTGCCAGCTCACCACCGTTGGGGGGGCTCTATGGCTACACCTTC. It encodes CASSPPLGGLYGYTF.

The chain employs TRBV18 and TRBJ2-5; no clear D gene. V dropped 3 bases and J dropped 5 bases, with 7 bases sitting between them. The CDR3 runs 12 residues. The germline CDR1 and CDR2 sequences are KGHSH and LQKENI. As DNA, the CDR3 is TGTGCCAGCTCACCCTCCGTGGAGACCCAGTACTTC. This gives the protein CASSPSVETQYF.

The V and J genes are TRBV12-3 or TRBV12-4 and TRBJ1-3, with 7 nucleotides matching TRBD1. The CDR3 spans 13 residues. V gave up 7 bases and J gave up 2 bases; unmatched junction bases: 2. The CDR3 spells CASTQGAGNTIYF. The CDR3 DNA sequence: TGTGCCAGCACCCAGGGGGCTGGAAACACCATATATTTT.

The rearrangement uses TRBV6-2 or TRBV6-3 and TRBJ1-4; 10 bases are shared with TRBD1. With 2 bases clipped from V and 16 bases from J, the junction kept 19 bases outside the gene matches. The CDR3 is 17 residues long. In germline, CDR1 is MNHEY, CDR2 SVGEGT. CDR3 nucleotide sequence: TGTGCCAGCAGTTACGCGGGACAGGGGATATCTGAAGGCGTACAGTTTTTT. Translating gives CASSYAGQGISEGVQFF.

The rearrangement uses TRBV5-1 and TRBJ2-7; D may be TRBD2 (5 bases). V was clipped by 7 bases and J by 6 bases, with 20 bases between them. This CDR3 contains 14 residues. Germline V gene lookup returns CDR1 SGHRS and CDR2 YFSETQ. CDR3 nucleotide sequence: TGCGCCAGCCGTTACGGGATCGGAGAAGTCGAGCAGTACTTC. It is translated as CASRYGIGEVEQYF.

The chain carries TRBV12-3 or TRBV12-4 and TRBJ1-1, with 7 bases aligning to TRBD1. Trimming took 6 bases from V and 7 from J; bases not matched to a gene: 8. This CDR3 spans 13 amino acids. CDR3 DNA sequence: TGTGCCAGCAGCCCAAACAGGGGAGATGAAGCTTTCTTT. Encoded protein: CASSPNRGDEAFF.

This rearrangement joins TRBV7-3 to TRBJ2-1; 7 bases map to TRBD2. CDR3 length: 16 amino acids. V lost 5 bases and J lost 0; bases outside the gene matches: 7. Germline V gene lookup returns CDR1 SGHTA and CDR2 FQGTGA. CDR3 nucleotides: TGTGCCAGCAGCCGAACTCTAGCGGACTCCTACAATGAGCAGTTCTTC. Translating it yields CASSRTLADSYNEQFF.

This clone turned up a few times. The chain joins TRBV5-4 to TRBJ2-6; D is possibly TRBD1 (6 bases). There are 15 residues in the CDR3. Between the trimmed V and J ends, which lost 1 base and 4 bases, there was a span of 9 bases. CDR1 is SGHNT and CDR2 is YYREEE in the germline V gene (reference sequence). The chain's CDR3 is CASSLMGAGANVLTF. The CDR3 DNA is TGTGCCAGCAGCTTGATGGGGGCCGGGGCCAACGTCCTGACTTTC.